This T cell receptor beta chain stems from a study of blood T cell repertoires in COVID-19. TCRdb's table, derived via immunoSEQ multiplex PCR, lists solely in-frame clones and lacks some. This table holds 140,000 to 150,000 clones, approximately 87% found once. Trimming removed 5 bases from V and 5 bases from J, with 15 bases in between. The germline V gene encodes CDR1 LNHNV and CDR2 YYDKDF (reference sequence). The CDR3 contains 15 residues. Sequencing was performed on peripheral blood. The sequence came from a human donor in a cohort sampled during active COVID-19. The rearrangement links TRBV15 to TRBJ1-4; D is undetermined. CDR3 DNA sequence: TGTGCCACCAGCTCCCGACTGAGCCCAAATGAAAAACTGTTTTTT. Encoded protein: CATSSRLSPNEKLFF.